Listed below are T cell receptor beta chains from one sample, sequenced in a study of Graves' ophthalmopathy and Graves' hyperthyroidism. Each CDR3 protein is one row after TCRdb ran MiXCR on the multiplex PCR reads. The table records about 220,000 distinct CDR3 sequences, roughly 21% of them present only once. Sequencing was done on a sample of peripheral blood. The receptor set was obtained from a woman aged 50 to 65 with Graves' ophthalmopathy. The CDR3 runs from the conserved cysteine through the conserved F or W. Fields, in order: V gene, D gene, clone size, J gene, CDR3 DNA, CDR3 protein. The D gene is left open where the match is weak. Clone size, where shown, is once, few, many, or a class for clones that have expanded.

TRBV6-5	NA	many	TRBJ1-1	TGTGCCAGCAGTTACCAGGGGATCGGGGGCACTGAAGCTTTCTTT	CASSYQGIGGTEAFF
TRBV20-1	TRBD2	many	TRBJ2-7	TGCAGTGCTAGATCCCAGCGGGGGCCCTACGAGCAGTACTTC	CSARSQRGPYEQYF
TRBV18	NA	NA	TRBJ1-5	TGTGCCAGCTCACCCGGGTCCGAAGGGGGTCAGCCCCAGCATTTT	CASSPGSEGGQPQHF
TRBV19	NA	many	TRBJ1-5	TGTGCCAGTAGTATTTCCGCCGGTGGGAATCAGCCCCAGCATTTT	CASSISAGGNQPQHF
TRBV11-2	NA	NA	TRBJ2-2	TGTGCCAGCAGCTCCGGACACGCGAACACCGGGGAGCTGTTTTTT	CASSSGHANTGELFF
TRBV7-9	NA	many	TRBJ2-7	TGTGCCAGCAGCTTAGCGCTTATGGGCGAGCAGTACTTC	CASSLALMGEQYF
TRBV19	TRBD2	NA	TRBJ2-3	TGTGCCAGTAGCTTCGGGGGAGGGACAGATACGCAGTATTTT	CASSFGGGTDTQYF
TRBV28	NA	many	TRBJ1-5	TGTGCCAGCACCGTTAGGTTCGGCAATCAGCCCCAGCATTTT	CASTVRFGNQPQHF
TRBV28	NA	many	TRBJ1-5	TGTGCCAGCAGTTCGATTACAGGGATTTTGAATCATCAGCCCCAGCATTTT	CASSSITGILNHQPQHF
TRBV19	TRBD2	many	TRBJ2-2	TGTGCCAGTAGACCGGGACTAGCGGGAGCGAACACCGGGGAGCTGTTTTTT	CASRPGLAGANTGELFF
TRBV20-1	NA	NA	TRBJ1-4	TGCAGTGCCACCCAGGGGTTGAATGAAAAACTGTTTTTT	CSATQGLNEKLFF
TRBV4-1	NA	many	TRBJ2-5	TGCGCCAGCAGCCAAGGATGGAGAGAAAAGGGGTCTCAGACCCAGTACTTC	CASSQGWREKGSQTQYF
TRBV2	TRBD2	once	TRBJ2-2	TGTGCCAGCAGTAAACAGACTAGCGGGAACACCGGGGAGCTGTTTTTT	CASSKQTSGNTGELFF
TRBV18	NA	NA	TRBJ2-7	TGTGCCAGCTCACCACCGGGAGCGGTCTACGAGCAGTACTTC	CASSPPGAVYEQYF
TRBV30	NA	NA	TRBJ1-5	TGTGCCTGGACTAGGGGCCGAAATCAGCCCCAGCATTTT	CAWTRGRNQPQHF
TRBV12-3/TRBV12-4	TRBD1	NA	TRBJ2-7	TGTGCCAGCAGTCCAGGACAGGGGGGGCCCTACGAGCAGTACTTC	CASSPGQGGPYEQYF
TRBV28	TRBD1	NA	TRBJ2-5	TGTGCCAGCAGTCCAGAGAGACAGGGGGATGGAGAGACCCAGTACTTC	CASSPERQGDGETQYF
TRBV7-2	NA	many	TRBJ1-6	TGTGCCAGCAGCTCCAAACAGGGATTCAATTCACCCCTCCACTTT	CASSSKQGFNSPLHF
TRBV6-5	NA	many	TRBJ1-2	TGTGCCAGCAGTTACTCCCCAGGGTATAATGGCTACACCTTC	CASSYSPGYNGYTF
TRBV7-2	NA	many	TRBJ2-7	TGTGCCAGCAGCTTAACGCGGGAAGGGGCCTACGAGCAGTACTTC	CASSLTREGAYEQYF
TRBV29-1	NA	many	TRBJ2-5	TGCAGCGTATCTCCAGCCGGCCAAGAGACCCAGTACTTC	CSVSPAGQETQYF
TRBV30	NA	NA	TRBJ1-1	TGTGCCTGGAGTCCCCAGGGTGACACTGAAGCTTTCTTT	CAWSPQGDTEAFF
TRBV27	NA	many	TRBJ1-6	TGTGCCAGCAGTTTTAAAACAGTCTATAATTCACCCCTCCACTTT	CASSFKTVYNSPLHF
TRBV28	NA	NA	TRBJ1-2	TGTGCCAGCAGTGCGACGGTCTATGGCTACACCTTC	CASSATVYGYTF
TRBV6-2/TRBV6-3	NA	few	TRBJ2-2	TGTGCCAGCAGTTACTCTCGACGGTCCGGGGAGCTGTTTTTT	CASSYSRRSGELFF
TRBV5-1	TRBD2	many	TRBJ2-7	TGCGCCAGCAGCTTTTCGCGGGAGTTGGGCGAGCAGTACTTC	CASSFSRELGEQYF
TRBV20-1	NA	many	TRBJ2-7	TGCAGTGCTAGCCGCCCTAGCGATCACTTCTCCTATTTGCTCTACGAGCAGTACTTC	CSASRPSDHFSYLLYEQYF
TRBV2	TRBD2	many	TRBJ2-7	TGTGCCAGCAGTGGGACTAGCGGGAGTAGAGAGCAGTACTTC	CASSGTSGSREQYF
TRBV12-3/TRBV12-4	NA	many	TRBJ2-7	TGTGCCAGCAGTTTCGAGGGCTCCTACGAGCAGTACTTC	CASSFEGSYEQYF
TRBV7-9	NA	many	TRBJ2-7	TGTGCCAGCAGCTTAGGCGGACAGACCTACGAGCAGTACTTC	CASSLGGQTYEQYF
TRBV29-1	NA	few	TRBJ2-4	TGCAGCGTAGAGGGCCCGAACCAAATAGCCAAAAACATTCAGTACTTC	CSVEGPNQIAKNIQYF
TRBV20-1	TRBD2	many	TRBJ2-7	TGCAGTGCCGCGGGAGTGGATGCCTACGAGCAGTACTTC	CSAAGVDAYEQYF
TRBV20-1	TRBD1	many	TRBJ1-6	TGCAGTGCTAGAGAAAAGGGGGCCCTGGGTTCACCCCTCCACTTT	CSAREKGALGSPLHF
TRBV15	NA	few	TRBJ1-5	TGTGCCACCAGCGTCGGACAGAATCAGCCCCAGCATTTT	CATSVGQNQPQHF
TRBV6-1	NA	NA	TRBJ1-5	TGTGCCAGCAGTGATAGGGCAGATTATAGCAATCAGCCCCAGCATTTT	CASSDRADYSNQPQHF
TRBV12-3/TRBV12-4	NA	NA	TRBJ1-6	TGTGCCAGCAGCCCGGGACTGAAAAATTCACCCCTCCACTTT	CASSPGLKNSPLHF
TRBV20-1	TRBD1	many	TRBJ2-7	TGCAGTGCTAGGGACAGGGGTTGGGAGCAGTACTTC	CSARDRGWEQYF
TRBV28	NA	few	TRBJ2-7	TGTGCCAGCAGTTTAATGCAGGATGCCTACGAGCAGTACTTC	CASSLMQDAYEQYF
TRBV6-5	NA	many	TRBJ2-7	TGTGCCAGTCAGGGCCGCCTTTCCTACGAGCAGTACTTC	CASQGRLSYEQYF
TRBV5-1	NA	many	TRBJ1-3	TGCGCCAGCAGCTTGGAGGCAGGGCTACTCTCTGGAAACACCATATATTTT	CASSLEAGLLSGNTIYF
TRBV20-1	NA	NA	TRBJ1-5	TGCAGTGCTAGAGAGTTCCTGAAATATAGCAATCAGCCCCAGCATTTT	CSAREFLKYSNQPQHF
TRBV20-1	NA	many	TRBJ1-1	TGCAGTGCTAGGTCCCCGGGACCCAGGGGGAACACTGAAGCTTTCTTT	CSARSPGPRGNTEAFF
TRBV12-3/TRBV12-4	NA	few	TRBJ1-2	TGTGCCAGCAGTCCAAAAGGACTGTCCTATGGCTACACCTTC	CASSPKGLSYGYTF
TRBV19	NA	once	TRBJ2-7	TGTGCCAGTAGTCGAGGACAGAGCTCCTACGAGCAGTACTTC	CASSRGQSSYEQYF
TRBV28	TRBD2	many	TRBJ2-7	TGTGCCAGCAGTCAAGGGGGAGCGGGAGGGGCCTACGAGCAGTACTTC	CASSQGGAGGAYEQYF
TRBV20-1	NA	NA	TRBJ2-7	TGCAGTGCTAGGTCCGGTACATTTTACGAGCAGTACTTC	CSARSGTFYEQYF